This entry lists 7 T cell receptor beta chains sequenced from one sample in a study of T-cell memory formation after mild COVID-19. TCRdb processed the 5' RACE reads anew with MiXCR; each CDR3 protein has one entry. In the table there are a few hundred thousand distinct CDR3 sequences, less than 9.5% of which are singletons. The material sequenced was PBMCs or a T cell subset sorted from them (not recorded which). These receptors were taken from a man aged 18 to 29 who had mild COVID-19 (a few samples of this study predate the infection). Cell type and time point are not known.

The chain combines TRBV9 with TRBJ2-1, with D maybe TRBD1 (6 bases). The germline gives CDR1 SGDLS, CDR2 YYNGEE. The length of the CDR3 is 14 residues. Trimming shortened V by 4 bases and J by 10 bases, and 18 bases separated the two germline ends. This chain's CDR3 is CASSTSEGGYEQFF. In DNA, the CDR3 is TGTGCCAGCAGCACCAGTGAAGGGGGTTACGAGCAGTTCTTC.

The genes are TRBV7-9 and TRBJ2-5, with D maybe TRBD1 (6 bases). Germline V lookup: CDR1 SEHNR, CDR2 FQNEAQ (reference sequence). This CDR3 is 15 amino acids long. The V and J ends lost 5 bases and 1 base respectively, with 14 bases between them. The CDR3 bases are TGTGCCAGCAGCCCGTTTGGGGGCCTCCAAGAGACCCAGTACTTC. Translation: CASSPFGGLQETQYF.

This clonotype came up many times. The rearrangement uses TRBV5-6 and TRBJ2-5; TRBD2 aligns across 7 bases. J lost 2 bases, V lost 3 bases, and 4 bases had no gene match. The CDR3 covers 14 residues. Looked up from germline, CDR1 is SGHDT and CDR2 is YYEEEE. The CDR3 nucleotides read TGTGCCAGCAGCTCGCCCGGGAGGCAAGAGACCCAGTACTTC. It is translated as CASSSPGRQETQYF.

This chain links TRBV6-5 with TRBJ1-2; 9 nucleotides agree with TRBD1. The CDR3 extends over 16 amino acids. Germline CDR1 is MNHEY and CDR2 is SVGAGI. Trimming cost V 6 bases and J 7 bases; bases outside gene matches: 15. The DNA for the CDR3 is TGTGCCAGCAGCATAACAGGGGGCGCCCCGAGTTTTGGCTACACCTTC. It codes for CASSITGGAPSFGYTF.

This clonotype has just a few counts. The J gene is TRBJ2-5, the V gene TRBV30; tentative D call: TRBD1 (6 bases). Trimming stripped 3 bases from V and 5 bases from J, with 16 bases between. The CDR3 has 14 residues. Per germline, CDR1 GTSNPN and CDR2 SVGIG (reference sequence). CDR3 sequence (DNA): TGTGCCTGGAGCCTGATGCAGGGGAAGGAGACCCAGTACTTC. It codes for CAWSLMQGKETQYF.

Only a few counts were recorded for this clonotype. This chain joins TRBV6-5 and TRBJ2-3; D unresolved. This CDR3 is 14 amino acids long. Germline CDR1 reads MNHEY; CDR2 reads SVGAGI. Trimming left V 0 bases short and J 4 bases short, with 8 bases between. The CDR3 coding sequence is TGTGCCAGCAGTTACTCGGGCGAGGCAGATACGCAGTATTTT. It yields the protein CASSYSGEADTQYF.

The chain couples TRBV7-8 to TRBJ2-6; no reliable D call. Germline CDR1 SGHVS, CDR2 FQNEAQ. The V gene lost 5 bases and the J gene lost 2 bases, with 7 bases spanning the gap. This CDR3 comprises 14 residues. CDR3 nucleotide sequence: TGTGCCAGCAGCCCAAGGACTGGGGCCAACGTCCTGACTTTC. As protein: CASSPRTGANVLTF.